This T cell receptor (beta chain) originates from a study of monozygotic twins with inflammatory bowel disease. This CDR3 has 15 amino acids. The germline V gene has CDR1 SGHDT and CDR2 YYEEEE. For every donor, one blood sample of 2 to 2.5 ml was drawn. TCRdb re-called the 5' RACE reads; every CDR3 protein appears as one record, without DNA. This listing includes approximately 380,000 distinct CDR3 sequences. With respect to this clonotype: Its cognate antigen is unknown.

General study findings and limits: Among twins, concordant and discordant pairs did not differ in repertoire similarity, possibly from limited power. Support was absent for any single strong signal or clonotype linked to IBD.

The TCR originated in a human donor with ulcerative colitis or Crohn's disease, or a healthy co-twin of an affected twin (not recorded which). The sequenced sample consisted of blood. The J gene is TRBJ1-1, the V gene TRBV5-6. CDR3: CASSLSVTRHTEAFF.